The clone carrying this T cell receptor (beta chain) has a handful of counts. Antigen: not known. Time point indicated: persistent/refractory GD, antithyroid drugs over 5 years with positive TRAb. With RNA extracted from PBMCs as input, the TCR library was made. American Thyroid Association guidelines served as the basis for diagnosing Graves' disease. CDR1 and CDR2 (germline): MNHEY, SVGEGT. The CDR3 has 15 amino acids. The trim removed 0 bases at V and 7 bases at J, leaving 6 bases unmatched. This sample was taken from a study of regulatory T cells in long-lasting Graves disease. Study findings and constraints: The study found persistent patients shared more public clonotypes (roughly 2,600) than new patients (approximately 970). There was favoring of TRBV28, TRBJ1-2 and TRBJ2-5 in persistent disease. Compared with new cases, persistent Graves' patients showed reduced TCR diversity.

Arm-PCR of CDR3 regions and iRepertoire HTBI primers were used to build TCR beta libraries. TCRdb re-analysed the multiplex PCR reads in MiXCR, keeping a single row per CDR3 protein. The sample lists about 460,000 distinct CDR3 sequences; about 20% were seen once. This chain links TRBV6-2 or TRBV6-3 with TRBJ1-5, with 7 positions matching TRBD1. The TCR originated in a female donor with Graves disease. The sequencing used peripheral blood mononuclear cells (PBMCs), collected when the disease was refractory, from a patient treated with antithyroid drugs. Here the CDR3 reads CASSYSRGGGQPQHF. CDR3 DNA: TGTGCCAGCAGTTACTCGCGAGGGGGCGGCCAGCCCCAGCATTTT.